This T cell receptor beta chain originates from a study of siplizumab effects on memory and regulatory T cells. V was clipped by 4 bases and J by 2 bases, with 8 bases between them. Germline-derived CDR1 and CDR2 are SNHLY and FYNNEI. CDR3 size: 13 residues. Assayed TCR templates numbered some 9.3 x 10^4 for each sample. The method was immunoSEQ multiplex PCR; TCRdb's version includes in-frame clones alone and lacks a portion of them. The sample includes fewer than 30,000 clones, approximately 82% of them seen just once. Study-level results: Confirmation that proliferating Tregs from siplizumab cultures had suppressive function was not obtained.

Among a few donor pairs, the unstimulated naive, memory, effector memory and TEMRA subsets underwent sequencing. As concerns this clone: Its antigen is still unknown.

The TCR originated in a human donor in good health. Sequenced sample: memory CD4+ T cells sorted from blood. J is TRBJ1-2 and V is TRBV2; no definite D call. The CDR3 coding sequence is TGTGCCAGCAGTGCGGACCGAAACTATGGCTACACCTTC. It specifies CASSADRNYGYTF.